The text below deals with one T cell receptor beta chain. Assay: immunoSEQ multiplex PCR; the TCRdb copy retains only in-frame clones and omits some. The table shows around 160,000 clones, with 88% occurring only once. Participants' reported clinical history set cohort assignment. This CDR3 has 13 residues. V gave up 5 bases and J gave up 7 bases, with 12 bases separating them. Looked up from germline, CDR1 is MDHEN and CDR2 is SYDVKM. This entry belongs to a study of blood T cell repertoires in COVID-19. Across the whole study: From the United States, Italy and Spain came samples of acute and convalescent COVID-19.

The chain is built from TRBV28 and TRBJ1-5, with a tentative D call TRBD1 (6 bases). This receptor was identified in a woman in her 30s with acute COVID-19. The specimen was PBMCs or T cells enriched from blood (not recorded which). CDR3 nucleotides: TGTGCCAGCAGTCGAACCCAGGGGCAGCCCCAGCATTTT. Its translation is CASSRTQGQPQHF.